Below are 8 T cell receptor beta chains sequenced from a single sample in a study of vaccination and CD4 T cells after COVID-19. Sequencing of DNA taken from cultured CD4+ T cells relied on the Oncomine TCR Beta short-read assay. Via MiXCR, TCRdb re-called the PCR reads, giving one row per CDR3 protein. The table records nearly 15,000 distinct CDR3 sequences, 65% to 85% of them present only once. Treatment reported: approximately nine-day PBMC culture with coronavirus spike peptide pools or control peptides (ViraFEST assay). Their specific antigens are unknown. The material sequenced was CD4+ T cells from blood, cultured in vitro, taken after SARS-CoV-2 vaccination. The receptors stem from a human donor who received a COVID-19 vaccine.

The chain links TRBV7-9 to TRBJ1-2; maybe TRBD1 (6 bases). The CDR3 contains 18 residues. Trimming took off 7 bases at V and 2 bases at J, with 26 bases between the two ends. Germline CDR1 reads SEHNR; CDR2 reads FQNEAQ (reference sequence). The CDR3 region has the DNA TGTGCCAGCACCTCTAGGACCCGGAGCACGGACAGAAACTATGGCTACACCTTC. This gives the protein CASTSRTRSTDRNYGYTF.

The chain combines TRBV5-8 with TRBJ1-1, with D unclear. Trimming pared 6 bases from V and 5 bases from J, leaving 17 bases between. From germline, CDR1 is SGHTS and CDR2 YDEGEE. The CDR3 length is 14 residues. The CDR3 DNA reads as TGTGCCAGCACCCCCCGTGGGTTTTCAACTGAAGCTTTCTTT. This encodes CASTPRGFSTEAFF.

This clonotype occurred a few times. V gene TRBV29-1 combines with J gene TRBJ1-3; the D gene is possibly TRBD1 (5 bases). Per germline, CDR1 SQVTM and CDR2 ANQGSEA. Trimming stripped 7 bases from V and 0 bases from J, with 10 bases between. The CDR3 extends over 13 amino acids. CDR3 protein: CSALGGSGNTIYF. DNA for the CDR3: TGCAGCGCCCTCGGGGGCTCTGGAAACACCATATATTTT.

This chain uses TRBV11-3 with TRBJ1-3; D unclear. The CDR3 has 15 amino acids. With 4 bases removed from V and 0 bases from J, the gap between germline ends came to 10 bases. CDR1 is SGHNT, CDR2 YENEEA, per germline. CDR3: CASSYHTVSGNTIYF. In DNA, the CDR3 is TGTGCCAGCAGCTACCATACCGTCTCTGGAAACACCATATATTTT.

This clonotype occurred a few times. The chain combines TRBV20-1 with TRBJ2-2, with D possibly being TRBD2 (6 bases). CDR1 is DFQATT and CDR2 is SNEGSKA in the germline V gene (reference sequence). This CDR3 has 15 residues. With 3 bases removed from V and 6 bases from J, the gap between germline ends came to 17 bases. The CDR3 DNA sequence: TGCAGTGCTAGGCCTCAGGCGGGGATTGCCGGGGAGCTGTTTTTT. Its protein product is CSARPQAGIAGELFF.

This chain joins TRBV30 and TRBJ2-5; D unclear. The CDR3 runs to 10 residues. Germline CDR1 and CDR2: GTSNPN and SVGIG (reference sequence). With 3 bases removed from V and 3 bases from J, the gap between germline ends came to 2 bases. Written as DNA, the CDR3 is TGTGCCTGGAGCAAAGAGACCCAGTACTTC. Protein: CAWSKETQYF.

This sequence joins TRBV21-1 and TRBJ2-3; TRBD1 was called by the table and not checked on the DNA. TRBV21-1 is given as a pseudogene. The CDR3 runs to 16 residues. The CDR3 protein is CASSNWGGSSTDTQYF. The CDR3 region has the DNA TGTGCCAGCAGCAACTGGGGGGGATCTAGCACAGATACGCAGTATTTT.

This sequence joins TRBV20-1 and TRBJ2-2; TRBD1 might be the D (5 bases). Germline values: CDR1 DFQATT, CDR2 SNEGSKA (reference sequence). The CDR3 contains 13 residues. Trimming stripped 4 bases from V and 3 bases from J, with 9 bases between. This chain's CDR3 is CSATQGHTGELFF. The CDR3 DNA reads TGCAGTGCTACTCAGGGTCACACCGGGGAGCTGTTTTTT.